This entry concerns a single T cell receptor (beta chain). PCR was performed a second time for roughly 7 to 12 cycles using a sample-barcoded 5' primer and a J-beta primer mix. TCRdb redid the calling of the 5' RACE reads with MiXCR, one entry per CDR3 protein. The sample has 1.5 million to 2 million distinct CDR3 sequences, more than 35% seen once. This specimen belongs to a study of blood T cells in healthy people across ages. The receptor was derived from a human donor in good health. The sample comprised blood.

Here the CDR3 DNA reads TGTGCCAGCAGCCCTATCTCCAGGGGAGGATTGGGACTACCAAGCTCCTACAATGAGCAGTTCTTC. It yields the protein CASSPISRGGLGLPSSYNEQFF. This rearrangement joins TRBV6-1 to TRBJ2-1, with a tentative D call TRBD2 (7 bases). Germline CDR1 reads MNHNS; CDR2 reads SASEGT. V was shortened by 6 bases and J by 0 bases, with 33 bases between the two germline ends. The CDR3 loop spans 22 amino acids.